This T cell receptor (beta chain) was recovered during a study of molecular identifiers for immune sequencing clone quantification. Libraries of bulk TCR were made by previously described methods (with listed TCR primers). TCRdb fed the PCR reads into MiXCR, producing one record per CDR3 protein. The sample carries about half a million distinct CDR3 sequences, around 23% recorded once. Study observations and caveats: For highly expanded clones, sizes could be underestimated when identical TCR molecules share a barcode.

Of note for this clonotype: What it recognizes is unknown.

V gave up 0 bases and J gave up 2 bases, with 12 bases separating them. Germline CDR1 reads SGHRS; CDR2 reads YFSETQ. The CDR3 runs 15 residues. The sample consisted of naive CD8+ T cells from blood, with Jurkat cell RNA spiked in. Indicated subset: FACS-sorted CD8+CD4-CCR7+CD45RA+ naive T cells. The receptor was isolated from a human donor in good health. Some libraries in this study had Jurkat cell RNA spiked in. This chain connects TRBV5-1 to TRBJ2-7; a possible D gene is TRBD2 (5 bases). Written as DNA, the CDR3 is TGCGCCAGCAGCTTGGACAGTGAGGGAGCCTACGAGCAGTACTTC. This encodes CASSLDSEGAYEQYF.